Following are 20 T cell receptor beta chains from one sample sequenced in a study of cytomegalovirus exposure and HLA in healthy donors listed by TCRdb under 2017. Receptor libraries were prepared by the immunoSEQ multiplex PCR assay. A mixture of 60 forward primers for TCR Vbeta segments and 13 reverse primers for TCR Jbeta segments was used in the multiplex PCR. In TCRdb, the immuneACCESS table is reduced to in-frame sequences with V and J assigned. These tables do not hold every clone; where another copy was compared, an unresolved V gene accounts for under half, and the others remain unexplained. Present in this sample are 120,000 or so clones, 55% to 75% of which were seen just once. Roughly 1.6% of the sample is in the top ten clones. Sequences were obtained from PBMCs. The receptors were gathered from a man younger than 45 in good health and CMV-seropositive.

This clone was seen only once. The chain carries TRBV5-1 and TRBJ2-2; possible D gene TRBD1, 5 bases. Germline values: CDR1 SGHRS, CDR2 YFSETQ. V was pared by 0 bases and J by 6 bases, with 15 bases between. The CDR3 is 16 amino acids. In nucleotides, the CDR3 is TGCGCCAGCAGCTTGGGACAGCACAACGTCCCCGGGGAGCTGTTTTTT. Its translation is CASSLGQHNVPGELFF.

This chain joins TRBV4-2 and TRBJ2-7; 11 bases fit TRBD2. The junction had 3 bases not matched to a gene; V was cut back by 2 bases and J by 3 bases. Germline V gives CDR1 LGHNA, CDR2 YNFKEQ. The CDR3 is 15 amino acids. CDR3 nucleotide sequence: TGTGCCAGCAGCCAAACACTAGCGGGAGTCTACGAGCAGTACTTC. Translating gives CASSQTLAGVYEQYF.

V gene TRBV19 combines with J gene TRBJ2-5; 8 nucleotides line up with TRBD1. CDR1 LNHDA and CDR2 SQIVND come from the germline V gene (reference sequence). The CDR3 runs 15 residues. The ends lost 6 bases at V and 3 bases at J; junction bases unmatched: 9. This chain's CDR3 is CASRQGDRPKETQYF. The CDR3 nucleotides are TGTGCCAGTAGGCAAGGGGACAGGCCGAAAGAGACCCAGTACTTC.

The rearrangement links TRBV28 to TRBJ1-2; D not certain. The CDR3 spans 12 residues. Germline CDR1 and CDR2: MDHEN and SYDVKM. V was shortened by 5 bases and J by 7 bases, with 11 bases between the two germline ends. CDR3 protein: CASSPLEVGYTF. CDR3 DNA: TGTGCCAGCAGTCCCCTCGAGGTTGGCTACACCTTC.

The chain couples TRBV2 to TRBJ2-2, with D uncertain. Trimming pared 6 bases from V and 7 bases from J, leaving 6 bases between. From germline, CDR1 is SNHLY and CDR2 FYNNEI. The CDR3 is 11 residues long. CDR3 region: CASSRSGELFF. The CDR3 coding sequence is TGTGCCAGCAGCCGTAGCGGGGAGCTGTTTTTT.

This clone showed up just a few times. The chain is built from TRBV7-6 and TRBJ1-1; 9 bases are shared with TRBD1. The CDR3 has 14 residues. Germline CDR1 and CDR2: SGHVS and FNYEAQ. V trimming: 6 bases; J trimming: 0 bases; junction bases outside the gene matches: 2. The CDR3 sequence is CASRTGGLNTEAFF. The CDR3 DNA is TGTGCCAGCAGGACAGGGGGTTTGAACACTGAAGCTTTCTTT.

CDR3 sequence (DNA): TGTGCCAGCAGCAAAGTCTACTGCGCAGAAGCTTTCTTT. It codes for CASSKVYCAEAFF. This rearrangement joins TRBV21-1 to TRBJ1-1. TRBV21-1 is recorded as a pseudogene. The CDR3 covers 13 residues.

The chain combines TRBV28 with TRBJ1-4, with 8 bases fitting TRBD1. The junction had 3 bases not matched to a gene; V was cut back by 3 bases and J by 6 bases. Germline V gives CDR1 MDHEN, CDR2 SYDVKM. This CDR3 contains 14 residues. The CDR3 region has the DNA TGTGCCAGCAGTTTCGCGGACAGGGATGAAAAACTGTTTTTT. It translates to CASSFADRDEKLFF.

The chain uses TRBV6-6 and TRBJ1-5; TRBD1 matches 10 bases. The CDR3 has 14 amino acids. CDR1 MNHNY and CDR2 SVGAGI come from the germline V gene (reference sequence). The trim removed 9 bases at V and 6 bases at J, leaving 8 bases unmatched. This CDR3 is CASRTGGGGQPQHF. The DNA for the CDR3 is TGTGCCAGTCGGACAGGGGGAGGAGGTCAGCCCCAGCATTTT.

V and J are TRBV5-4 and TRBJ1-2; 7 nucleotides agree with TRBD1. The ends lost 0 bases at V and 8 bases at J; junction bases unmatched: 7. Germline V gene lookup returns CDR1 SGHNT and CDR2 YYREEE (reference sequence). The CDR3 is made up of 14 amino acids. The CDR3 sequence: CASSLEGYRGGYTF. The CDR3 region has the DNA TGTGCCAGCAGCTTGGAGGGGTACAGGGGCGGCTACACCTTC.

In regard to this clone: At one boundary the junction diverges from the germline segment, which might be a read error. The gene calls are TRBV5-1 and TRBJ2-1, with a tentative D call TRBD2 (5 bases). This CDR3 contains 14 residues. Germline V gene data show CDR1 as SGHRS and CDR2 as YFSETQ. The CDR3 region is CASSLGGSYDEQFF. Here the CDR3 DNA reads TGCGCCAGCAGCTTGGGAGGGAGCTACGATGAGCAGTTCTTC.

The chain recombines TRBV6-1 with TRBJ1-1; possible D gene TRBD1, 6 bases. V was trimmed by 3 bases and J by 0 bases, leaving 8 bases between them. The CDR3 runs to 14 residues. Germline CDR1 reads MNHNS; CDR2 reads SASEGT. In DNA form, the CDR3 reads TGTGCCAGCAGTGACAGGGGTTTGAACACTGAAGCTTTCTTT. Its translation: CASSDRGLNTEAFF.

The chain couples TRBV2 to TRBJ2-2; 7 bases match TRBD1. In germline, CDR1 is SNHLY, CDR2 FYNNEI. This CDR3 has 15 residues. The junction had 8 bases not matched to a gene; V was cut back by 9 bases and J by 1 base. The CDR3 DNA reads TGTGCCAGGACCGTGACAGGGCAGAACACCGGGGAGCTGTTTTTT. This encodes CARTVTGQNTGELFF.

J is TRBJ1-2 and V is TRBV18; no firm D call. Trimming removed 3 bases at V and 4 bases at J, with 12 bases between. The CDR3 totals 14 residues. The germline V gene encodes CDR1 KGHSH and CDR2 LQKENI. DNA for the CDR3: TGTGCCAGCTCACCGGTGGCAGGTGGCTATGGCTACACCTTC. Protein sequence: CASSPVAGGYGYTF.

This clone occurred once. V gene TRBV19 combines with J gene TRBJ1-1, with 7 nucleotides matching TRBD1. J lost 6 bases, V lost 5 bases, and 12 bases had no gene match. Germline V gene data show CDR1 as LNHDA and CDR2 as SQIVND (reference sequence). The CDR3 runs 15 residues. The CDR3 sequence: CASSAKWTGLPEAFF. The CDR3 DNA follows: TGTGCCAGTAGTGCCAAATGGACAGGTTTGCCTGAAGCTTTCTTT.

CDR3 in DNA: TGTGCCAGCAGCCCTAGACAGCCCCTAAGTGGCTATGGCTACACCTTC. Its protein product is CASSPRQPLSGYGYTF. V is TRBV5-6 and J is TRBJ1-2, with a possible D match to TRBD1 (5 bases). Trimming took off 4 bases at V and 4 bases at J, with 20 bases between the two ends. This CDR3 contains 16 residues. In germline, CDR1 is SGHDT, CDR2 YYEEEE.

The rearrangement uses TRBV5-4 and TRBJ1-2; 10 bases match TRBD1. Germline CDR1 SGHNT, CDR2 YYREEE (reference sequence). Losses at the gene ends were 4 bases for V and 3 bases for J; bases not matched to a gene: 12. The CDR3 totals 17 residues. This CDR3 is CASSPKGGTGVDYGYTF. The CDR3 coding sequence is TGTGCCAGCAGCCCGAAGGGTGGGACAGGGGTGGACTATGGCTACACCTTC.

The CDR3 DNA sequence: TGTGCCAGCAGTTTGGGGGCATCACAGGGCCCTGGCTACACCTTC. It codes for CASSLGASQGPGYTF. The gene calls are TRBV28 and TRBJ1-2; possibly TRBD1 for D (6 bases). V was pared by 3 bases and J by 7 bases, with 18 bases between. Germline V CDR1 and CDR2: MDHEN, SYDVKM. CDR3 length equals 15 residues.

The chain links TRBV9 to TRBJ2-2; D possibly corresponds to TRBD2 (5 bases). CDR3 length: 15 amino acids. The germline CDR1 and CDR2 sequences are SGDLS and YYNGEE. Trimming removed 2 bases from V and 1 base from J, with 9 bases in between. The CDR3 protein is CASSVGAQNTGELFF. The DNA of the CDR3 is TGTGCCAGCAGCGTGGGAGCACAGAACACCGGGGAGCTGTTTTTT. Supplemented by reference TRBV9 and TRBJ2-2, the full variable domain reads DSGVTQTPKHLITATGQRVTLRCSPRSGDLSVYWYQQSLDQGLQFLIQYYNGEERAKGNILERFSAQQFPDLHSELNLSSLELGDSALYFCASSVGAQNTGELFFGEGSRLTVL.

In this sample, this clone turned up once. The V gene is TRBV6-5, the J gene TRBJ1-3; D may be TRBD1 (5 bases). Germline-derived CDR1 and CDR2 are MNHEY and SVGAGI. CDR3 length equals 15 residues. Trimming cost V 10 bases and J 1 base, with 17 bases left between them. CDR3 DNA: TGTGCCACCAAAAGGGGTAAAAATTCTGGAAACACCATATATTTT. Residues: CATKRGKNSGNTIYF.